This TCR beta chain was sequenced in a study of cytomegalovirus exposure and HLA in healthy donors. Study results and caveats: Reportedly, TCR beta sequences accurately predicted HLA-A and HLA-B alleles in most subjects.

Looked up from germline, CDR1 is MNHEY and CDR2 is SVGAGI. The CDR3 extends over 15 amino acids. V trimming: 0 bases; J trimming: 5 bases; junction bases outside the gene matches: 4. Regarding this clone: The target antigen is unknown.

PCR involved 60 Vbeta and 13 Jbeta primers. The data were produced by immunoSEQ multiplex PCR, yet TCRdb's version contains in-frame clones alone and is incomplete. The sample yields about 190,000 clones, over 75% seen once. This chain connects TRBV6-5 to TRBJ2-5; TRBD2 matches at 9 bases. This TCR was recovered from a man aged 18 to 30 in good health and CMV-seronegative. The sequenced material came from PBMCs. The CDR3 coding sequence is TGTGCCAGCAGTTACTCGAGCGGGAGGCTCGAGACCCAGTACTTC. Translation: CASSYSSGRLETQYF.